This paragraph reports one T cell receptor (beta chain). Only in-frame clones appear in the TCRdb table, and some are missing; sequencing was by immunoSEQ multiplex PCR. The sample holds about 400,000 clones, 85% to 95% seen once. V lost 4 bases and J lost 2, with 12 bases in between. Germline V gives CDR1 MNHEY, CDR2 SMNVEV (reference sequence). The CDR3 spans 14 residues. This sample was taken from a study of shared T cell receptors in the human thymus. The sequencing input was thymocytes. This TCR derives from a human donor. This sequence joins TRBV27 and TRBJ2-7, with D possibly being TRBD1 (5 bases). CDR3 residues: CASSSQDGTYEQYF. The CDR3 DNA is TGTGCCAGCAGTTCACAGGACGGCACCTACGAGCAGTACTTC.